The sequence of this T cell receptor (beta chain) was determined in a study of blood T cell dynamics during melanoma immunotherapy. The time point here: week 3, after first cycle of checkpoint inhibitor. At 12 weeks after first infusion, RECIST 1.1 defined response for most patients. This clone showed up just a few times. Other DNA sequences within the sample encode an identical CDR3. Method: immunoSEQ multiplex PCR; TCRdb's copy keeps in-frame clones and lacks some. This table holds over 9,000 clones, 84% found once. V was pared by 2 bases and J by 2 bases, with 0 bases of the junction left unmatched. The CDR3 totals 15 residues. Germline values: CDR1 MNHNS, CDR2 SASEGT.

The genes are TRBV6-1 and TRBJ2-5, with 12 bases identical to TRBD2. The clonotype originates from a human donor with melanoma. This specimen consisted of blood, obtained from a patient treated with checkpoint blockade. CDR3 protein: CASSELAGGQETQYF. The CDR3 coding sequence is TGTGCCAGCAGTGAACTAGCGGGGGGGCAAGAGACCCAGTACTTC.